These 29 T cell receptor beta chains were all obtained from the same sample, sequenced in a study of blood T cell repertoires in COVID-19. This table comes from immunoSEQ multiplex PCR, and its TCRdb copy is limited to in-frame clones, with some not included. The sample yields hundreds of thousands of clones, roughly four fifths seen once. The specimen was peripheral blood. The receptors derive from a man older than 75 with acute or convalescent COVID-19.

The CDR3: CASRAGASYTGELFF. The CDR3 DNA reads TGTGCCAGCAGAGCGGGGGCGTCATACACCGGGGAGCTGTTTTTT. The chain links TRBV2 to TRBJ2-2; TRBD2 matches at 8 bases. Trimming took 6 bases from V and 3 from J; bases not matched to a gene: 6. Germline loops: CDR1 SNHLY, CDR2 FYNNEI. The CDR3 consists of 15 residues.

The CDR3 sequence is CASSLAYQETQYF. In nucleotides, the CDR3 is TGCGCCAGCAGCTTGGCCTACCAAGAGACCCAGTACTTC. This chain uses TRBV5-1 with TRBJ2-5; D gene unclear. Looked up from germline, CDR1 is SGHRS and CDR2 is YFSETQ. There are 13 residues in the CDR3. Trimming removed 0 bases from V and 0 bases from J, with 3 bases in between.

The chain is built from TRBV7-9 and TRBJ1-3; TRBD1 aligns across 9 bases. CDR1 SEHNR and CDR2 FQNEAQ come from the germline V gene (reference sequence). The CDR3 is 15 residues long. Trimming removed 5 bases from V and 3 bases from J; junction bases left unmatched: 5. CDR3 protein: CASSVGTGSGNTIYF. The CDR3 coding sequence is TGTGCCAGCAGCGTTGGGACAGGGAGTGGAAACACCATATATTTT.

This rearrangement joins TRBV27 to TRBJ1-1, with a possible D match to TRBD1 (6 bases). The V end was cut by 3 bases, the J end by 0 bases, with 11 bases between. The germline V gene has CDR1 MNHEY and CDR2 SMNVEV (reference sequence). The CDR3 loop spans 15 amino acids. CDR3: CASSFGDNLNTEAFF. The CDR3 nucleotides are TGTGCCAGCAGTTTCGGGGACAACCTGAACACTGAAGCTTTCTTT.

In nucleotides, the CDR3 is TGTGCCAGCAGCTACAGTATCTATGGCTACACCTTC. Amino acid sequence: CASSYSIYGYTF. The chain combines TRBV5-6 with TRBJ1-2, with D hard to call. The germline CDR1 and CDR2 sequences are SGHDT and YYEEEE. V gave up 3 bases and J gave up 4 bases, with 7 bases separating them. This CDR3 has 12 residues.

A single count supports this clone. The gene calls are TRBV7-2 and TRBJ2-7; 10 positions match TRBD2. The CDR3 extends over 14 amino acids. Unmatched junction bases numbered 2, after V lost 4 bases and J lost 2 bases. The germline V gene encodes CDR1 SGHTA and CDR2 FQGNSA. The CDR3 is CASSWTSGPYEQYF. CDR3 DNA sequence: TGTGCCAGCAGCTGGACTAGCGGCCCCTACGAGCAGTACTTC.

V and J are TRBV7-8 and TRBJ2-2; 10 bases match TRBD1. With V trimmed by 5 bases and J by 0 bases, 9 bases remained unmatched. This CDR3 is 18 amino acids long. Looked up from germline, CDR1 is SGHVS and CDR2 is FQNEAQ. As DNA, the CDR3 is TGTGCCAGCAGCCCTTGGGGACAGGGGATAACGAACACCGGGGAGCTGTTTTTT. Translating gives CASSPWGQGITNTGELFF.

This clone appeared once. The rearrangement links TRBV12-1 to TRBJ2-1; the table's D call, TRBD1, has no DNA check behind it. TRBV12-1 is a known pseudogene. The CDR3 contains 16 residues. CDR3 DNA: TGTGCCAGGGAAGTAAAGGGGGACAGGGGCGACAATGAGCAGTTCTTC. This gives the protein CAREVKGDRGDNEQFF.

V gene TRBV7-6 combines with J gene TRBJ1-1, with TRBD1 matching over 8 bases. CDR1 and CDR2 (germline): SGHVS, FNYEAQ. CDR3 length equals 14 residues. The trim removed 3 bases at V and 5 bases at J, leaving 5 bases unmatched. The CDR3 DNA reads as TGTGCCAGCAGCTTCAGGGGGCGCAAAACTGAAGCTTTCTTT. It yields the protein CASSFRGRKTEAFF.

V usage is TRBV27 and J usage is TRBJ2-3; possibly TRBD1 for D (6 bases). Trimming removed 8 bases from V and 6 bases from J, with 15 bases in between. The CDR3 loop spans 13 amino acids. Germline-derived CDR1 and CDR2 are MNHEY and SMNVEV (reference sequence). CDR3 in amino acids: CASGFRGGDTQYF. The CDR3 DNA follows: TGTGCCAGCGGGTTCAGGGGTGGGGATACGCAGTATTTT.

The rearrangement links TRBV5-1 to TRBJ1-3, with D possibly matching TRBD1 (5 bases). The germline CDR1 and CDR2 sequences are SGHRS and YFSETQ. The length of the CDR3 is 14 residues. Trimming took 0 bases from V and 4 from J, leaving 8 bases between them. The CDR3 bases are TGCGCCAGCAGCTTGGTAGGGGAAGGAAACACCATATATTTT. Protein product: CASSLVGEGNTIYF.

In its sample, this clone was seen a few times. The chain has TRBV19 and TRBJ1-5, with a possible D match to TRBD1 (6 bases). Germline V lookup: CDR1 LNHDA, CDR2 SQIVND (reference sequence). This CDR3 spans 13 amino acids. Trimming took off 5 bases at V and 4 bases at J, with 9 bases between the two ends. As DNA, the CDR3 is TGTGCCAGTAGTCGACAGGTTAATCAGCCCCAGCATTTT. This translates into CASSRQVNQPQHF.

The chain combines TRBV7-2 with TRBJ2-3; possibly TRBD2 for D (6 bases). The CDR3 has 15 amino acids. V lost 1 base, J lost 4 bases, and 12 bases lay in between. Germline CDR1 is SGHTA and CDR2 is FQGNSA. CDR3: CASSLGGLTADTQYF. CDR3 DNA: TGTGCCAGCAGCTTAGGTGGACTAACGGCAGATACGCAGTATTTT.

V usage is TRBV6-6 and J usage is TRBJ1-4, with D perhaps matching TRBD1 (5 bases). This CDR3 is built from 14 residues. V lost 5 bases and J lost 8, with 15 bases in between. The germline CDR1 and CDR2 sequences are MNHNY and SVGAGI (reference sequence). CDR3 sequence: CASSPSGGTEKLFF. The DNA of the CDR3 is TGTGCCAGCAGTCCCTCCGGGGGTACGGAAAAACTGTTTTTT.

This chain joins TRBV9 and TRBJ2-1; a weak D match, TRBD2 (5 bases). CDR3 size: 16 residues. Trimming removed 0 bases from V and 2 bases from J, with 12 bases in between. Germline CDR1 and CDR2: SGDLS and YYNGEE. In DNA, the CDR3 is TGTGCCAGCAGCGTAGGTGAGGGAGTGGCCTACAATGAGCAGTTCTTC. It codes for CASSVGEGVAYNEQFF.

The rearrangement joins TRBV9 to TRBJ1-4, with TRBD1 matching over 7 bases. Looked up from germline, CDR1 is SGDLS and CDR2 is YYNGEE. Trimming removed 4 bases from V and 2 bases from J; junction bases left unmatched: 5. There are 15 residues in the CDR3. Here the CDR3 DNA reads TGTGCCAGCAGCTCATACAGGGGTACTAATGAAAAACTGTTTTTT. Protein sequence: CASSSYRGTNEKLFF.

This chain uses TRBV3-1 (or the pseudogene TRBV3-2) with TRBJ1-1; 9 positions match TRBD1. The germline CDR1 and CDR2 sequences are LGHDT and YNNKEL (reference sequence). J lost 2 bases, V lost 4 bases, and 2 bases had no gene match. CDR3 size: 14 residues. CDR3 coding DNA: TGTGCCAGCAGCCGGGGACAGGGTAACACTGAAGCTTTCTTT. Amino acid sequence: CASSRGQGNTEAFF.

This clone was seen only once. The chain links TRBV13 to TRBJ1-1, with 10 bases that match TRBD1. This CDR3 is 16 amino acids long. J was trimmed by 5 bases and V by 5 bases; bases with no gene match: 11. Germline V gene data show CDR1 as PRHDT and CDR2 as FYEKMQ (reference sequence). CDR3 loop: CASSRQTGGARTEAFF. The CDR3 nucleotides read TGTGCCAGCAGCCGGCAGACAGGGGGCGCGAGAACTGAAGCTTTCTTT. Complete variable domain (other parts from reference TRBV13 and TRBJ1-1): AAGVIQSPRHLIKEKRETATLKCYPIPRHDTVYWYQQGPGQDPQFLISFYEKMQSDKGSIPDRFSAQQFSDYHSELNMSSLELGDSALYFCASSRQTGGARTEAFFGQGTRLTVV.

The chain recombines TRBV5-5 with TRBJ2-5, with 8 bases fitting TRBD2. Trimming took 2 bases from V and 1 from J; bases not matched to a gene: 10. This CDR3 spans 17 amino acids. Germline loops: CDR1 SGHKS, CDR2 YYEKEE (reference sequence). CDR3 nucleotide sequence: TGTGCCAGCAGCTTAAGGTTCTCTAGCGGGTTCCAAGAGACCCAGTACTTC. This sequence encodes CASSLRFSSGFQETQYF. The full variable domain, rest sourced from reference TRBV5-5 and TRBJ2-5, is DAGVTQSPTHLIKTRGQQVTLRCSPISGHKSVSWYQQVLGQGPQFIFQYYEKEERGRGNFPDRFSARQFPNYSSELNVNALLLGDSALYLCASSLRFSSGFQETQYFGPGTRLLVL.

The chain carries TRBV6-4 and TRBJ2-1; TRBD2 matches at 10 bases. The CDR3 totals 17 residues. Losses at the gene ends were 0 bases for V and 5 bases for J; bases not matched to a gene: 7. Per germline, CDR1 MRHNA and CDR2 SNTAGT. The CDR3 DNA reads as TGTGCCAGCAGTGACTCGGAGCGGGGGGGCCTCCACAATGAGCAGTTCTTC. Amino acid sequence: CASSDSERGGLHNEQFF.

The rearrangement joins TRBV6-2 or TRBV6-3 to TRBJ1-4; D not certain. V shed 5 bases and J shed 0 bases, with 7 bases lying between them. This CDR3 has 14 residues. CDR1 and CDR2 from the germline V gene are MNHEY and SVGEGT. CDR3 nucleotide sequence: TGTGCCAGCAGTCGGGTATCAACTAATGAAAAACTGTTTTTT. Translation: CASSRVSTNEKLFF.

For the CDR3, the DNA is TGTGCTAGTGGTTCGCAGCGGGAGATCACCGGGGAGCTGTTTTTT. Translating gives CASGSQREITGELFF. The chain joins TRBV12-5 to TRBJ2-2; 8 bases fit TRBD2. There are 15 residues in the CDR3. CDR1 is LGHNT and CDR2 is FRNRAP in the germline V gene. V was pared by 4 bases and J by 4 bases, with 5 bases of the junction left unmatched. Full variable domain (outside the CDR3, taken from reference TRBV12-5 and TRBJ2-2): DARVTQTPRHKVTEMGQEVTMRCQPILGHNTVFWYRQTMMQGLELLAYFRNRAPLDDSGMPKDRFSAEMPDATLATLKIQPSEPRDSAVYFCASGSQREITGELFFGEGSRLTVL.

This CDR3 reads CASSQGTAIYGYTF. The CDR3 DNA follows: TGTGCCAGCAGCCAGGGGACAGCGATCTATGGCTACACCTTC. The chain uses TRBV7-9 and TRBJ1-2; TRBD1 matches at 7 bases. Trimming took 5 bases from V and 4 from J; bases not matched to a gene: 7. Germline V gene lookup returns CDR1 SEHNR and CDR2 FQNEAQ (reference sequence). This CDR3 region has 14 residues. Together with reference TRBV7-9 and TRBJ1-2, the CDR3 gives the full variable domain: DTGVSQNPRHKITKRGQNVTFRCDPISEHNRLYWYRQTLGQGPEFLTYFQNEAQLEKSRLLSDRFSAERPKGSFSTLEIQRTEQGDSAMYLCASSQGTAIYGYTFGSGTRLTVV.

The rearrangement joins TRBV5-1 to TRBJ1-4; the D is unclear. Germline CDR1 reads SGHRS; CDR2 reads YFSETQ. V lost 4 bases and J lost 7, with 14 bases in between. The CDR3 sequence is 14 residues long. The CDR3 loop is CASSVRGFSEKLFF. The DNA of the CDR3 is TGCGCCAGCAGCGTACGAGGGTTTTCTGAAAAACTGTTTTTT. Variable domain in full (rest from reference TRBV5-1 and TRBJ1-4): KAGVTQTPRYLIKTRGQQVTLSCSPISGHRSVSWYQQTPGQGLQFLFEYFSETQRNKGNFPGRFSGRQFSNSRSEMNVSTLELGDSALYLCASSVRGFSEKLFFGSGTQLSVL.

On this clone: The sample carries other DNA sequences with the same CDR3. The J gene is TRBJ2-7, the V gene TRBV6-5; D unclear. The V end lost 6 bases, the J end lost 0 bases, and 9 bases lay between the germline ends. CDR1 is MNHEY, CDR2 SVGAGI, per germline. The CDR3 runs 13 residues. The CDR3: CASSYIRSYEQYF. Here the CDR3 DNA reads TGTGCCAGCAGCTACATCCGCTCCTACGAGCAGTACTTC.

The CDR3 sequence is CASSEARGGSTDTQYF. As DNA, the CDR3 is TGTGCCAGCAGTGAGGCAAGGGGGGGTTCCACAGATACGCAGTATTTT. The rearrangement links TRBV2 to TRBJ2-3; D is possibly TRBD2 (7 bases). This CDR3 region has 16 residues. CDR1 is SNHLY and CDR2 is FYNNEI in the germline V gene. V was clipped by 3 bases and J by 2 bases, with 15 bases between them.

The rearrangement links TRBV20-1 to TRBJ2-5, with 9 bases matching TRBD2. With V trimmed by 3 bases and J by 0 bases, 8 bases remained unmatched. The CDR3 loop spans 16 amino acids. Germline V gene lookup returns CDR1 DFQATT and CDR2 SNEGSKA (reference sequence). The CDR3 is CSASQAGGRYQETQYF. CDR3 DNA: TGCAGTGCTAGTCAAGCGGGAGGTCGGTACCAAGAGACCCAGTACTTC.

The chain is built from TRBV6-5 and TRBJ2-7; D not certain. CDR3 length equals 12 residues. Trimming pared 7 bases from V and 3 bases from J, leaving 10 bases between. Germline assignment: CDR1 MNHEY and CDR2 SVGAGI. The CDR3 spells CASTERSYEQYF. DNA of the CDR3: TGTGCCAGCACCGAACGCAGCTACGAGCAGTACTTC.

This chain joins TRBV19 and TRBJ2-2; the D is unclear. Trimming removed 3 bases from V and 1 base from J, with 6 bases in between. Germline lookup yields CDR1 LNHDA and CDR2 SQIVND (reference sequence). This CDR3 is 14 amino acids long. The CDR3 nucleotides read TGTGCCAGTAGTATCCGAGGGAACACCGGGGAGCTGTTTTTT. It is translated as CASSIRGNTGELFF.